This TCR beta chain was recovered during a study of control samples from healthy donors and cancer patients (dated by TCRdb to 2018 to 2020). A note on this clone: This receptor's antigen is unknown. Base qualities are missing; no much larger clone stands one base away.

V lost 3 bases and J lost 4 bases; the stretch between them is 6 bases long. According to the germline V gene, CDR1 reads MGHDK and CDR2 reads SYGVNS. Inclusive of the bounding cysteine and phenylalanine, the CDR3 is 12 residues long. Only the CDR3 DNA stays, 36 bases, in frame from base 1. Library generation was performed with the immunoSEQ multiplex PCR assay. Held by TCRdb, this immuneACCESS table contains in-frame sequences only and omits some clones. Under half of the omission traces to an unresolved V gene where checked; the cause of the rest is unknown. The sample includes 90,000 to 110,000 clones, with 90% observed a single time. The top ten clones comprise 3.5% to 4.5% of the sample.

The rearrangement joined TRBV25-1 to TRBJ1-2; there is no confident call for the D gene. Sequences were obtained from blood. This TCR derives from a human donor in good health. The donor label of this sample is uncertain. The CDR3 loop reads CASSEQIYGYTF. The nucleotide sequence reads as follows: TGTGCCAGCAGTGAGCAGATCTATGGCTACACCTTC.